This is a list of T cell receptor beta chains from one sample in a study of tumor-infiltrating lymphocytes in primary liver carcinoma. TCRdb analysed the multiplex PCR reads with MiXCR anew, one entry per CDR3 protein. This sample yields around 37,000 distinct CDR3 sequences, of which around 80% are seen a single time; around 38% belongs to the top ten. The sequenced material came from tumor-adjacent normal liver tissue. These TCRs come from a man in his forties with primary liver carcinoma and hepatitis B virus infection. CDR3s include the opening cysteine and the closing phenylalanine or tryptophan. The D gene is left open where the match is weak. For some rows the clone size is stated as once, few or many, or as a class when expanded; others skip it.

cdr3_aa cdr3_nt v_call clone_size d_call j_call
CASTYSVGTGKLFF TGTGCCAGCACCTACAGTGTAGGCACCGGCAAGCTGTTTTTT TRBV6-2/TRBV6-3 NA NA TRBJ2-2
CASSPTSGWLKNERFF TGTGCCAGCAGCCCGACTAGCGGGTGGTTAAAGAATGAGCGGTTCTTC TRBV7-9 NA TRBD2 TRBJ2-1
CASSRVDTRYF TGTGCCAGCAGTCGGGTAGATACGCGTTATTTT TRBV6-2/TRBV6-3 NA NA TRBJ2-3
CASCLDMGVPQPQHF TGTGCCAGCTGCTTAGATATGGGGGTGCCTCAGCCCCAGCATTTT TRBV11-3 NA NA TRBJ1-5
CASSGTELAKDIQYF TGTGCCAGCAGTGGGACAGAGTTAGCCAAAGACATTCAGTACTTC TRBV12-3/TRBV12-4 NA TRBD1 TRBJ2-4
CASSLQGGNQPLRF TGTGCCAGCAGCTTACAGGGGGGTAACCAGCCCCTGCGTTTT TRBV7-9 NA TRBD1 TRBJ1-5
CTSSLQGATDTQYF TGTACTAGCAGCTTGCAGGGGGCAACAGATACGCAGTATTTC TRBV5-6 NA TRBD1 TRBJ2-3
CVSIPTYEQYF TGTGTCAGCATCCCGACCTACGAGCAGTACTTC TRBV14 NA NA TRBJ2-7
CASNLSQGQGSNQPQHF TGTGCCAGCAACTTATCACAAGGACAGGGCAGCAATCAGCCCCAGCATTTT TRBV7-6 once TRBD1 TRBJ1-5
CSAMTGANYGYTF TGCAGTGCTATGACAGGGGCTAACTATGGCTACACCTTC TRBV29-1 NA TRBD1 TRBJ1-2
CASSCEIPYEEYF TGTGCCAGCAGTTGCGAGATACCCTACGAGGAGTACTTC TRBV6-2/TRBV6-3 few NA TRBJ2-7
CASSRDSADIGELFF TGTGCCAGCAGTCGGGACTCCGCGGACATCGGGGAGCTGTTTTTT TRBV6-2/TRBV6-3 NA NA TRBJ2-2
CVSSPSLGGSIYEQYF TGTGTCAGCTCACCGTCTTTAGGGGGCTCCATCTACGAGCAGTACTTC TRBV18 NA TRBD1 TRBJ2-7
CASSQDRGGRARVRSEQFF TGCGCCAGCAGCCAAGACCGAGGAGGGAGGGCCAGGGTTCGCAGTGAGCAGTTCTTC TRBV4-1 NA TRBD2 TRBJ2-1
CANSLDGQPSYNEQFF TGTGCCAACAGCTTGGACGGTCAACCCTCCTACAATGAGCAATTCTTC TRBV5-4 NA NA TRBJ2-1
CRARVATSGNDEQFF TGCAGGGCTAGGGTCGCTACTAGCGGGAATGATGAGCAGTTCTTC TRBV20-1 NA TRBD2 TRBJ2-1
CASSLDDQYYGYTF TGTGCTAGCAGCTTAGATGACCAGTACTATGGCTACACCTTC TRBV7-9 NA NA TRBJ1-2
CASSGREYGNTIYF TGTGCCAGCAGTGGGCGGGAATACGGAAACACCATATATTTT TRBV2 few NA TRBJ1-3
CASSQDQASGYYEQYF TGCGCCAGCAGCCAAGATCAGGCTAGCGGATACTACGAGCAGTACTTC TRBV4-1 NA TRBD2 TRBJ2-7
CARSELGGRPTYEQYF TGTGCCAGGAGTGAATTGGGGGGGCGACCCACCTACGAGCAGTACTTC TRBV6-1 NA NA TRBJ2-7
CAINQEASSGSNVLTF TGTGCCATCAACCAAGAAGCAAGCTCTGGGTCCAACGTCCTGACTTTC TRBV4-2 once NA TRBJ2-6
CASSEGSHNDQLF TGTGCCAGCAGTGAAGGGAGCCACAATGATCAGCTCTTC TRBV6-4 NA NA TRBJ2-1
CSVMRPGQDEQFF TGCAGCGTCATGCGCCCTGGACAGGATGAGCAGTTCTTC TRBV29-1 NA TRBD1 TRBJ2-1
CASRLIENTETFF TGTGCCAGCCGACTGATAGAAAACACTGAAACTTTCTTT TRBV6-2/TRBV6-3 NA NA TRBJ1-1
CASSILTPTSTDSYNEQFF TGTGCCAGCAGCATACTAACCCCAACTAGCACCGACTCCTACAATGAGCAGTTCTTC TRBV7-2 NA NA TRBJ2-1
CSALLLAESGRQYF TGCAGTGCTCTACTACTAGCGGAGTCGGGGAGGCAGTACTTC TRBV20-1 NA TRBD2 TRBJ2-7
CASSDSRRLPYEQYF TGCGCCAGCAGTGACTCCCGGAGGCTACCCTACGAGCAGTACTTC TRBV10-2 many NA TRBJ2-7
CASSPTWTPGNTIYF TGTGCCAGCAGCCCGACATGGACCCCTGGAAACACCATATATTTT TRBV9 NA NA TRBJ1-3
CASSLKGGTTVTLGQYF TGCGCCAGCAGCCTGAAGGGAGGGACTACAGTTACCCTCGGGCAGTACTTC TRBV7-8 NA TRBD2 TRBJ2-7
CANSPSATLSGEQFF TGTGCCAACAGCCCTAGCGCTACATTGAGTGGGGAGCAGTTCTTC TRBV6-2/TRBV6-3 NA NA TRBJ2-1
CASSSPREGDEQFF TGTGCCAGCAGTTCCCCCAGGGAGGGGGATGAGCAGTTCTTC TRBV28 many NA TRBJ2-1
CASTFQGATQPQHF TGTGCCAGTACTTTCCAGGGAGCTACTCAGCCTCAGCATTTT TRBV28 NA NA TRBJ1-5
CTSSPARDYGQYF TGTACCAGTAGCCCGGCACGGGACTACGGGCAGTACTTC TRBV4-2 NA TRBD2 TRBJ2-7